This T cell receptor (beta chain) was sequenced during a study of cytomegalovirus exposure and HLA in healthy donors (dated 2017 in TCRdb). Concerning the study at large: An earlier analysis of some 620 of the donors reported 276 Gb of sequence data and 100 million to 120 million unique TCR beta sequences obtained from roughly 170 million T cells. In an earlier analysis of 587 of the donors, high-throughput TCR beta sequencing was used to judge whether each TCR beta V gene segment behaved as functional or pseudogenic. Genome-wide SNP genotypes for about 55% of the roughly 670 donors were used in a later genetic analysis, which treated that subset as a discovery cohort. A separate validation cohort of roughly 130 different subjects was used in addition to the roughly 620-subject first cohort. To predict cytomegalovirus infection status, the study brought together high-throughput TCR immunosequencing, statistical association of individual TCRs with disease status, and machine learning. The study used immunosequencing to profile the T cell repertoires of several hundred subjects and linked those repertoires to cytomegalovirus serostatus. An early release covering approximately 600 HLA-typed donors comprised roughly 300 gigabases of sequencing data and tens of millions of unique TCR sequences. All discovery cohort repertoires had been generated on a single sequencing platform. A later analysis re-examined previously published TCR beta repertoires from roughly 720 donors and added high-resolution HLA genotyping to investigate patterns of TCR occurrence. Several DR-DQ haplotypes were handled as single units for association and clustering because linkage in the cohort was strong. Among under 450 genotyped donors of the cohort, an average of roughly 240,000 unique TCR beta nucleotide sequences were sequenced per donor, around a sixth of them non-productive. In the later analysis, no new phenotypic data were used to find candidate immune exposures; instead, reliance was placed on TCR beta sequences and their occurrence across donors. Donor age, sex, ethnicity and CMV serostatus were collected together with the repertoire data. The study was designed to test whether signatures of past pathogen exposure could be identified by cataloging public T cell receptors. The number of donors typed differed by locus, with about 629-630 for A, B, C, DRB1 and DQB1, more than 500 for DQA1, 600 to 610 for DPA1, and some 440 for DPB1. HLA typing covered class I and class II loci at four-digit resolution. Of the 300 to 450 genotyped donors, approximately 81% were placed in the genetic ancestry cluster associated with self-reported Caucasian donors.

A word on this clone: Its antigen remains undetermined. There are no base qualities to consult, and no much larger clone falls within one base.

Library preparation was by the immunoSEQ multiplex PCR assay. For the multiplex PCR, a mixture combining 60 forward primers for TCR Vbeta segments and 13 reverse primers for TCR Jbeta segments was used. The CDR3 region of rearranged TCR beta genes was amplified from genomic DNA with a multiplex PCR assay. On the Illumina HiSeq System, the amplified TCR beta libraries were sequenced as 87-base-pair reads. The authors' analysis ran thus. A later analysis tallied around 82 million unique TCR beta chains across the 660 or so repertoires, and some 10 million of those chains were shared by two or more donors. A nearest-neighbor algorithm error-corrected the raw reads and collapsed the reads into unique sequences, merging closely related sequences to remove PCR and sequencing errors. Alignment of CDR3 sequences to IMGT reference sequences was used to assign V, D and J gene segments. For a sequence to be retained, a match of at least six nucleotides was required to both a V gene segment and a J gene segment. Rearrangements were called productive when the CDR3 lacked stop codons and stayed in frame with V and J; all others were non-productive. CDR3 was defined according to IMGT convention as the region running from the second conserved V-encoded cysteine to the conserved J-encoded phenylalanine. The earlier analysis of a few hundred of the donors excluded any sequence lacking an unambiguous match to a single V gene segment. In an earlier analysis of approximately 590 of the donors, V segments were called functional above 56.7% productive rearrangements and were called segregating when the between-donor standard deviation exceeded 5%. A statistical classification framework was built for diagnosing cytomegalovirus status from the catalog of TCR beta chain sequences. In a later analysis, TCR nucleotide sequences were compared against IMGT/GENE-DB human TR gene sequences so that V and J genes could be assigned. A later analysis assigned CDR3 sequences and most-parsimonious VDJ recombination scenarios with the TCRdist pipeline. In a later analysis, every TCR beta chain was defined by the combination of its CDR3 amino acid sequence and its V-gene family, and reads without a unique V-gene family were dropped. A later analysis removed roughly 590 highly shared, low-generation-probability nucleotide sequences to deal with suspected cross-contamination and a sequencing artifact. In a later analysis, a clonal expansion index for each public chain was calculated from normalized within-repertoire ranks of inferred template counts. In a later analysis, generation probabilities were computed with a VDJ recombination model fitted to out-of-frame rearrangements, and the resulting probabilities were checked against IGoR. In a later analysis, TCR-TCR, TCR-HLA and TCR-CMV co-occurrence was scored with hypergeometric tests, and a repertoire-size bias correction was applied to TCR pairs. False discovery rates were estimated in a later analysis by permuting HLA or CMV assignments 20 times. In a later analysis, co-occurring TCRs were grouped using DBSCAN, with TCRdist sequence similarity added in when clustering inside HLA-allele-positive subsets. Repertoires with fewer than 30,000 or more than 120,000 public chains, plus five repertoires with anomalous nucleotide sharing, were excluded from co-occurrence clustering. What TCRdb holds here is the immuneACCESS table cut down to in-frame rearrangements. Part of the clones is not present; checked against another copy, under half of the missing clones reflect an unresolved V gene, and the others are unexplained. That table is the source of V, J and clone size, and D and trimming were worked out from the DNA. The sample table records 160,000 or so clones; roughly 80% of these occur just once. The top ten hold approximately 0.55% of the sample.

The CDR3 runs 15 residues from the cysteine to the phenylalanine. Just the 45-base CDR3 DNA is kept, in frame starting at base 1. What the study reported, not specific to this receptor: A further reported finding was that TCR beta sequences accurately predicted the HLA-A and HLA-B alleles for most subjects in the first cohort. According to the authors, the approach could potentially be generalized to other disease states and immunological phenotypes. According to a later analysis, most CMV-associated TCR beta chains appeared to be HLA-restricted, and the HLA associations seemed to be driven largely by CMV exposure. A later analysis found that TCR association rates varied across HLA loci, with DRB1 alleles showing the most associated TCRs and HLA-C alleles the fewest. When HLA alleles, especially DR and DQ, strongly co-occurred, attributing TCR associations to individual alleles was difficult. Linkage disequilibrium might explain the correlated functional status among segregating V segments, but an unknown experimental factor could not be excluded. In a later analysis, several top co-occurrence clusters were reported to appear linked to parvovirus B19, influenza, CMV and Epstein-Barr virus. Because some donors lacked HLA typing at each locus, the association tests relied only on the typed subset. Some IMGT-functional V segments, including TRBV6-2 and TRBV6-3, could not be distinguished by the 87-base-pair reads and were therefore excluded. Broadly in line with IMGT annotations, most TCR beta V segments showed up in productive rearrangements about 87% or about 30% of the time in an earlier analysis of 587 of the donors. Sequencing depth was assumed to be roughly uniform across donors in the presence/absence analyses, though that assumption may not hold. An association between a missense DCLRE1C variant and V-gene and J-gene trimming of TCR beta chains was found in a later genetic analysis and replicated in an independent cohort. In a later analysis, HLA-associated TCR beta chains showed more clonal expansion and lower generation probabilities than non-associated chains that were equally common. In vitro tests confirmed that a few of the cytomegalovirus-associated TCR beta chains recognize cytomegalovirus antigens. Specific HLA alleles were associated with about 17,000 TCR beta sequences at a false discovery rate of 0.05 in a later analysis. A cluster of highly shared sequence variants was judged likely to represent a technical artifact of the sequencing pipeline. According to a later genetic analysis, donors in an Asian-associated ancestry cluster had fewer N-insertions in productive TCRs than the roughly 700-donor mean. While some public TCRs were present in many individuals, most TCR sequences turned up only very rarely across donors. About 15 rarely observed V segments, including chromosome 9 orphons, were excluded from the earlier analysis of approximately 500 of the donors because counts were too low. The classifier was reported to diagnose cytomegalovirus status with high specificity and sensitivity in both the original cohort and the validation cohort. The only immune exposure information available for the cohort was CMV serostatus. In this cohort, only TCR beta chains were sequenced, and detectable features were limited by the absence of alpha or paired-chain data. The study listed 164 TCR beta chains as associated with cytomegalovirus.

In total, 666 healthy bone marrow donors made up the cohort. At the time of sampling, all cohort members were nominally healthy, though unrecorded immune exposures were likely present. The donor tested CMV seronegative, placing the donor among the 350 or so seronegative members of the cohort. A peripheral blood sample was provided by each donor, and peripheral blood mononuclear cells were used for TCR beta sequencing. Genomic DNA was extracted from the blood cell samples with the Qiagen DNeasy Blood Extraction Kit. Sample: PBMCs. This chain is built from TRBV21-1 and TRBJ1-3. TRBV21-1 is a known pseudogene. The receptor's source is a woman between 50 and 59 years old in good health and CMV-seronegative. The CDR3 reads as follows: CASSKRGGSGNTIYF. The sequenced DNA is TGTGCCAGCAGCAAAAGGGGGGGCTCTGGAAACACCATATATTTT.